This T cell receptor (beta chain) was captured by sequencing in a study of blood T cell repertoires in COVID-19. About the study: Both acute and convalescent COVID-19 samples were obtained from the United States, Italy and Spain.

The CDR3 length is 19 residues. Germline trimming cut 0 bases from V and 7 bases from J; bases unmatched to any gene: 11. Germline CDR1 SGHDN, CDR2 FVKESK. The protocol was immunoSEQ multiplex PCR, while the TCRdb copy is restricted to in-frame clones and leaves out a portion. This table has over 150,000 clones, under 95% appearing once. The sequencing sample was made of peripheral blood. The receptor was derived from a man between 18 and 29 years old with COVID-19, enrolled during active disease. The rearrangement joins TRBV14 to TRBJ2-2; 13 nucleotides agree with TRBD2. Here the CDR3 reads CASSQDARRGLAGVGELFF. The CDR3 DNA follows: TGTGCCAGCAGCCAAGATGCCCGCCGTGGACTAGCGGGAGTCGGGGAGCTGTTTTTT.